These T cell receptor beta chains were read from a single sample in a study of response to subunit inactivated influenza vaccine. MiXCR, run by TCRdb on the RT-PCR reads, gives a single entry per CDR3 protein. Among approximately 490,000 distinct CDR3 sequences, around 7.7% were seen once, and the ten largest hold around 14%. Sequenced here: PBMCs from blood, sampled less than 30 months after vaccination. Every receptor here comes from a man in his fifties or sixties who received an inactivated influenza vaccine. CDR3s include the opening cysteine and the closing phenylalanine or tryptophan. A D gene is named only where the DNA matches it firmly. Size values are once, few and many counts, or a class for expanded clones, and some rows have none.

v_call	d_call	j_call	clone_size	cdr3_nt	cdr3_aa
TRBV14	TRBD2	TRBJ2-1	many	TGTGCCAGCAGCCGGACTAGCGGATACAATGAGCAGTTCTTC	CASSRTSGYNEQFF
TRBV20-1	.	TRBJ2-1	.	TGCAGTGCTAGAGGGGTTAAGGTCAATGAGCAGTTCTTC	CSARGVKVNEQFF
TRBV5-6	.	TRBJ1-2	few	TGTGCCAGCAGCAACTACTACAGGGAGGGCTATGGCTACACCTTC	CASSNYYREGYGYTF
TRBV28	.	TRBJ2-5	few	TGTGCCAGCAGTTTTGATTCCGGTACGACAGGCCCTTTATTGGAGACCCAGTACTTC	CASSFDSGTTGPLLETQYF
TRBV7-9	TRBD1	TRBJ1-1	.	TGTGCCATACACGAGACAGGGGTGAACACTGAAGCTTTCTTT	CAIHETGVNTEAFF
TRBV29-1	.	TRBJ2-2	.	TGCAGCGTCCAACAGGGTTGGAACACCGGGGAGCTGTTTTTT	CSVQQGWNTGELFF
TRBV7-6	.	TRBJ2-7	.	TGTGCCAGCAGCTTAGCAGGTGGCAGGGAATCCTACGAGCAGTACTTC	CASSLAGGRESYEQYF
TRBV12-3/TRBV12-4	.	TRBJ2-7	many	TGTGCCAGCTCTAGATCGGGAAGAGGCTACGAGCAGTACTTC	CASSRSGRGYEQYF
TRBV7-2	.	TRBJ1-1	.	TGTGCCAGCAGCTTAATCTTTTCGGATAACACTGAAGCTTTCTTT	CASSLIFSDNTEAFF
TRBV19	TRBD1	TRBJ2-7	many	TGTGCCAGTAGTAGCGACAGGGGCTACGAGCAGTACTTC	CASSSDRGYEQYF
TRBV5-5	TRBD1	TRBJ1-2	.	TGTGCCAGCAGCTTGGCCGGTAGTGAAGGGGGCGGTGGCTACACCTTC	CASSLAGSEGGGGYTF
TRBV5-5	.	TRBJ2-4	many	TGTGCCAGCAGCTTGGAGGGTAACATTCAGTACTTC	CASSLEGNIQYF
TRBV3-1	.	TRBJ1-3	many	TGTGCCAGCAGCCAAGACACTCTCTCTGGAAACACCATATATTTT	CASSQDTLSGNTIYF
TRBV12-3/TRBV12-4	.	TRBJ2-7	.	TGTGCCAGCAGTTTACCGGGTCCCTACGAGCAGTACTTC	CASSLPGPYEQYF
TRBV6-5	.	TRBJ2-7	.	TGTGCCAGCAGTTACTCTGGCTCACCGCGGACAGCCTACGAGCAGTACTTC	CASSYSGSPRTAYEQYF
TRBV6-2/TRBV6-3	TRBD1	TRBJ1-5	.	TGTGCCAGCAGTCGTCCGGGACAGGGTTGGCAGCCCCAGCATTTT	CASSRPGQGWQPQHF
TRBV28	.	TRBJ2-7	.	TGTGCCAGCAGTCCGCAGGGTGCTCCCTACGAGCAGTACTTC	CASSPQGAPYEQYF
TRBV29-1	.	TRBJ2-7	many	TGCAGCGTTGCGTTTCCAGGAGCCTACGAGCAGTACTTC	CSVAFPGAYEQYF
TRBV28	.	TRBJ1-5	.	TGTGCCAGCAGTTTATGGGGGTTAAGGGATATAAGCAATCAGCCCCAGCATTTT	CASSLWGLRDISNQPQHF
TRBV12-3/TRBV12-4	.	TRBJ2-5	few	TGTGCCAGCAGTTTAAGGTCCGTTGAGACCCAGTACTTC	CASSLRSVETQYF
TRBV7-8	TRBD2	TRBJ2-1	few	TGTGCCAGCAGCTTCCGGACTAGCGGGGGGGCCTCGGTCCTCTTC	CASSFRTSGGASVLF
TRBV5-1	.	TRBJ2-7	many	TGCGCCAGCAGCTTGAGTGGGACCGGAGTCAACGAGCAGTACTTC	CASSLSGTGVNEQYF
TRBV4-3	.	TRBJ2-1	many	TGCGCCAGCAGCCAAGTATCGGGACGCCAGCAGTTCTTC	CASSQVSGRQQFF
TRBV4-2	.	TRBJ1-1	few	TGTGCCAGCAGCCAAGATTACGAGGGGGTGGGCACTGAAGCTTTCTTT	CASSQDYEGVGTEAFF
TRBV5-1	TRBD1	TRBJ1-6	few	TGCGCCAGCATGGGACAGGATAATTCACCCCTCCACTTT	CASMGQDNSPLHF
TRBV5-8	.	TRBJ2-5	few	TGTGCCAGCAGCTTCCCAGGACACAAAGAGACCCAGTACTTC	CASSFPGHKETQYF
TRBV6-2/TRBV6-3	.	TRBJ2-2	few	TGTGCCAGCAGTTACTCGATATCCAGGGTCCGCACCGGGGAGCTGTTTTTT	CASSYSISRVRTGELFF
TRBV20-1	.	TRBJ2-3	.	TGCAGTGCTAGAGATGAGCGCACAGATACGCAGTATTTT	CSARDERTDTQYF
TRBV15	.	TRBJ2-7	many	TGTGCCACCAGCAGAGGACCGGCCTACGAGCAGTACTTC	CATSRGPAYEQYF
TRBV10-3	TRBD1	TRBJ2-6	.	TGTGCCATCAGGGGTCAGGGGGCTCCCTACTCTGGGGCCAACGTCCTGACTTTC	CAIRGQGAPYSGANVLTF
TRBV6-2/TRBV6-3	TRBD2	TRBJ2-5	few	TGTGCCAGCAGGCCTCGAAACTTAGCGGGAGAAAGGGAGACCCAGTACTTC	CASRPRNLAGERETQYF
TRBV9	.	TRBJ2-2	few	TGTGCCAGCAGCGTAGTCAGCACCGGGGAGCTGTTTTTT	CASSVVSTGELFF
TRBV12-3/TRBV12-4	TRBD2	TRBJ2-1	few	TGTGCCAGCAGTCCCCGGGGGGTACACAATGAGCAGTTCTTC	CASSPRGVHNEQFF
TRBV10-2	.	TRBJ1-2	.	TGCGCCAGCAGTGGTGGTTGGGATGGCTACACCTTC	CASSGGWDGYTF
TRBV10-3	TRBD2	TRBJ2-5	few	TGTGCCATCAGGGGGACTAGCGGACAAGAGACCCAGTACTTC	CAIRGTSGQETQYF
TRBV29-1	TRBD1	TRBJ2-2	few	TGCAGCGTTGAAGATCTTGTAGGTCGACAGGGGGGCACCGGGGAGCTGTTTTTT	CSVEDLVGRQGGTGELFF
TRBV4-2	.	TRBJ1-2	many	TGTGCCAGCAGCCAAGATAAGACACCTAACTATGGCTACACCTTC	CASSQDKTPNYGYTF
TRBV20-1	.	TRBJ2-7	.	TGCAGTGCTAGAGAAGGGACCGCGCGGTACTTC	CSAREGTARYF
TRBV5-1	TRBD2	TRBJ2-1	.	TGCGCCAGCAGCTTGGCAAGCCCGGGACTAGGATTCAATGAGCAGTTCTTC	CASSLASPGLGFNEQFF
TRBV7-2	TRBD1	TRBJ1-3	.	TGTGCCAGCGTGGGACAGGGGGCTAGAAACACCATATATTTT	CASVGQGARNTIYF
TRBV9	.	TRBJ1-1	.	TGTGCCAGCAGCGAGGGGAAAAACACTGAAGCTTTCTTT	CASSEGKNTEAFF
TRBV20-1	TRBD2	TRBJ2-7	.	TGCAGTGCTAGAGATGCGGGGGTCCTCTCCTACGAGCAGTACTTC	CSARDAGVLSYEQYF
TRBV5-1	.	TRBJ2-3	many	TGTGCCAGCAGTCCGGGACGAAGCACAGATACGCAGTATTTT	CASSPGRSTDTQYF
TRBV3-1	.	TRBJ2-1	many	TGTGCCAGCAGCGTTAGCAATGAGCAGTTCTTC	CASSVSNEQFF
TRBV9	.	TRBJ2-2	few	TGTGCCAGCAAGCAGGATTTGAGCACCGGGGAGCTGTTTTTT	CASKQDLSTGELFF
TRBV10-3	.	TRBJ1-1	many	TGTGCCATCAGTGAGAAACAGGGTAAGCACACTGAAGCTTTCTTT	CAISEKQGKHTEAFF
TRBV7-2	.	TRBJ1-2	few	TGTGCCAGCAGCCCAGGGGCGGGGAGGAACTATGGCTACACCTTC	CASSPGAGRNYGYTF
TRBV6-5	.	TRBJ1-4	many	TGTGCCAGCAGTTACCTGGACGACCCGGAAAAACTGTTTTTT	CASSYLDDPEKLFF
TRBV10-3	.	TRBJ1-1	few	TGTGCCAGCCTGGAGGCCTCTGGCACTGAAGCTTTCTTT	CASLEASGTEAFF
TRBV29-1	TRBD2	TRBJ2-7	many	TGCAGCGGCCCGAAGGCAGGGCTGGGACTAACCCCCTACGAGCAGTACTTC	CSGPKAGLGLTPYEQYF
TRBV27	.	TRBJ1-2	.	TGTGCCAGCAGTTTGGGGACGGATTCTAACTATGGCTACACCTTC	CASSLGTDSNYGYTF
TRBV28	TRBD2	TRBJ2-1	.	TGTGCCAGCAGTTTCCCGGGACTAGTGAATGAGCAGTTCTTC	CASSFPGLVNEQFF
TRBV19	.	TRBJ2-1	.	TGTGCCAGTAGTACCGGGTCCCTGGCGAGGGAGCAGTTCTTC	CASSTGSLAREQFF
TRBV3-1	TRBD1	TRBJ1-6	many	TGTGCCAGCAGAGCAACAGGGGCCTATAATTCACCCCTCCACTTT	CASRATGAYNSPLHF
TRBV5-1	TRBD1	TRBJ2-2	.	TGCGCCAGCGCTTCCATAGGGACAGTAAACACCGGGGAGCTGTTTTTT	CASASIGTVNTGELFF